This passage covers 23 T cell receptor beta chains from one sample sequenced in a study of blood T cell repertoires in COVID-19. The repertoire was sequenced with immunoSEQ multiplex PCR; TCRdb's copy has only in-frame clones and lacks some. The sample yields 210,000 or so clones, 80% to 90% seen once. The sample consisted of PBMCs or T cells enriched from blood (not recorded which). Receptors originate from a woman between 45 and 65 years old in a cohort exposed to, infected with or recovered from COVID-19 (not recorded which).

The chain combines TRBV29-1 with TRBJ1-2, with 8 bases aligning to TRBD1. The germline CDR1 and CDR2 sequences are SQVTM and ANQGSEA. The V and J ends lost 3 bases and 5 bases, in that order; junction bases with no gene match: 5. The CDR3 is made up of 13 amino acids. The CDR3 sequence is CSVETGAAYGYTF. The CDR3 DNA is TGCAGCGTTGAGACAGGGGCGGCGTATGGCTACACCTTC.

The rearrangement uses TRBV4-3 and TRBJ1-2, with D possibly TRBD1 on 6 matching bases. The CDR3 contains 16 residues. V shed 0 bases and J shed 3 bases, with 14 bases lying between them. Germline V gives CDR1 LGHNA, CDR2 YSLEER. In DNA, the CDR3 is TGCGCCAGCAGCCAAGATTTCACAGGGCCCTACTATGGCTACACCTTC. Its translation is CASSQDFTGPYYGYTF.

The chain employs TRBV5-1 and TRBJ1-2; D might be TRBD1 (5 bases). Germline V lookup: CDR1 SGHRS, CDR2 YFSETQ. The CDR3 has 12 residues. V lost 0 bases and J 5 bases, leaving 5 bases between the germline ends. CDR3 sequence: CASSLAGYGYTF. CDR3 in DNA: TGCGCCAGCAGCTTGGCAGGGTATGGCTACACCTTC. Full variable domain (missing parts from reference TRBV5-1 and TRBJ1-2): KAGVTQTPRYLIKTRGQQVTLSCSPISGHRSVSWYQQTPGQGLQFLFEYFSETQRNKGNFPGRFSGRQFSNSRSEMNVSTLELGDSALYLCASSLAGYGYTFGSGTRLTVV.

The chain uses TRBV19 and TRBJ1-1; 10 nucleotides agree with TRBD1. Germline-derived CDR1 and CDR2 are LNHDA and SQIVND (reference sequence). The trim removed 6 bases at V and 5 bases at J, leaving 3 bases unmatched. CDR3 length equals 13 residues. CDR3 nucleotides: TGTGCCAGTAGAGACAGGGGGCGAACTGAAGCTTTCTTT. This encodes CASRDRGRTEAFF.

V is TRBV18 and J is TRBJ1-6, with D unclear. Per germline, CDR1 KGHSH and CDR2 LQKENI. The CDR3 sequence is 14 residues long. The ends were cut back, 2 bases at V and 8 bases at J, with 10 bases in the middle. The CDR3: CASSPEHGDSPLHF. The CDR3 nucleotides read TGTGCCAGCTCACCAGAACACGGGGATTCACCCCTCCACTTT.

The V and J genes are TRBV3-1 (or the pseudogene TRBV3-2) and TRBJ2-5; no reliable D call. Per the germline V gene, CDR1 is LGHDT and CDR2 is YNNKEL (reference sequence). The CDR3 spans 12 residues. Trimming stripped 1 base from V and 4 bases from J, with 4 bases between. The CDR3 DNA is TGTGCCAGCAGCCAAGTATCAGAGACCCAGTACTTC. Encoded protein: CASSQVSETQYF.

This sequence joins TRBV21-1 and TRBJ2-6; TRBD1, as called in the table, went unchecked against the DNA. TRBV21-1 represents a pseudogene. This CDR3 region has 22 residues. In DNA, the CDR3 is TGTGCCAGCAGCAAAAATTCGGGACAGGTCTTCGAATTTAGCTCTGGGGCCAACGTCCTGACTTTC. It yields the protein CASSKNSGQVFEFSSGANVLTF.

The chain employs TRBV18 and TRBJ2-7; 8 nucleotides match TRBD1. CDR3 length: 15 amino acids. After removal of 0 bases from V and 2 bases from J, the junction contained 3 bases not matched to a gene. Germline V CDR1 and CDR2: KGHSH, LQKENI. The CDR3 sequence is CASSPPSDRAYEQYF. CDR3 nucleotide sequence: TGTGCCAGCTCACCACCCTCGGACAGGGCCTACGAGCAGTACTTC.

This sequence joins TRBV3-1 (or the pseudogene TRBV3-2) and TRBJ1-1; no firm D call. The V end lost 0 bases, the J end lost 7 bases, and 6 bases lay between the germline ends. Germline V gene data show CDR1 as LGHDT and CDR2 as YNNKEL (reference sequence). This CDR3 comprises 12 residues. CDR3 sequence (DNA): TGTGCCAGCAGCCAAGATGGGCTTGAAGCTTTCTTT. Amino acids: CASSQDGLEAFF.

This clone was seen only once. J is TRBJ2-2 and V is TRBV4-3; weak D call: TRBD1 (5 bases). CDR3 length: 17 amino acids. Germline CDR1 LGHNA, CDR2 YSLEER. V was trimmed by 0 bases and J by 0 bases, leaving 11 bases between them. CDR3 DNA: TGCGCCAGCAGCCAAGACGTTTCACAGGCGAACACCGGGGAGCTGTTTTTT. Its translation: CASSQDVSQANTGELFF.

This chain links TRBV7-6 with TRBJ2-1, with a possible D match to TRBD1 (5 bases). CDR1 is SGHVS and CDR2 is FNYEAQ in the germline V gene. There are 13 residues in the CDR3. Trimming removed 1 base at V and 6 bases at J, with 7 bases between. CDR3 loop: CASSLEQVNEQFF. In DNA, the CDR3 is TGTGCCAGCAGCTTAGAACAGGTCAATGAGCAGTTCTTC.

The gene calls are TRBV2 and TRBJ1-1; D is perhaps TRBD1 (5 bases). The CDR3 contains 13 residues. V was clipped by 6 bases and J by 3 bases, with 11 bases between them. The germline CDR1 and CDR2 sequences are SNHLY and FYNNEI. CDR3 region: CASRFQGYTEAFF. The CDR3 DNA reads TGTGCCAGCAGATTCCAGGGTTACACTGAAGCTTTCTTT.

This chain joins TRBV5-1 and TRBJ2-5; 8 positions match TRBD2. The V segment lost 0 bases and the J segment 4 bases; nucleotides outside the gene matches: 8. The CDR3 has 16 residues. Germline CDR1 is SGHRS and CDR2 is YFSETQ. CDR3: CASSLVSGGRVETQYF. DNA for the CDR3: TGCGCCAGCAGCTTGGTGTCGGGGGGGCGCGTAGAGACCCAGTACTTC.

This rearrangement joins TRBV7-2 to TRBJ2-1; D call uncertain. From germline, CDR1 is SGHTA and CDR2 FQGNSA. Trimming took 1 base from V and 7 from J, leaving 8 bases between them. The CDR3 loop spans 13 amino acids. DNA for the CDR3: TGTGCCAGCAGCTTAGGCAGGCTGAATGAGCAGTTCTTC. Translating it yields CASSLGRLNEQFF. Variable domain in full (rest from reference TRBV7-2 and TRBJ2-1): GAGVSQSPSNKVTEKGKDVELRCDPISGHTALYWYRQSLGQGLEFLIYFQGNSAPDKSGLPSDRFSAERTGGSVSTLTIQRTQQEDSAVYLCASSLGRLNEQFFGPGTRLTVL.

The chain uses TRBV30 and TRBJ1-1; D remains unclear. Per the germline V gene, CDR1 is GTSNPN and CDR2 is SVGIG (reference sequence). The CDR3 contains 14 residues. V was pared by 2 bases and J by 3 bases, with 13 bases between. CDR3 protein: CAWSNPTRYTEAFF. As DNA, the CDR3 is TGTGCCTGGAGTAACCCCACGCGGTACACTGAAGCTTTCTTT.

The V gene is TRBV6-6, the J gene TRBJ1-5; D may be TRBD1 (5 bases). Germline V gene data show CDR1 as MNHNY and CDR2 as SVGAGI (reference sequence). Deletions cut 10 bases from V and 6 bases from J, with 10 bases between. CDR3 length: 11 amino acids. The CDR3 nucleotides read TGTGCCACCGGGACTCCTCAGCCCCAGCATTTT. Translation gives CATGTPQPQHF.

The CDR3 here is CASSSGFQNIQYF. The CDR3 region has the DNA TGTGCCAGCAGCTCAGGGTTCCAAAACATTCAGTACTTC. The chain recombines TRBV7-2 with TRBJ2-4, with D possibly being TRBD1 (5 bases). Germline V lookup: CDR1 SGHTA, CDR2 FQGNSA. This CDR3 comprises 13 residues. The V and J ends lost 4 bases and 5 bases respectively, with 9 bases between them.

The V call is TRBV5-6, the J call TRBJ2-5, with 10 bases lining up with TRBD2. CDR1 is SGHDT, CDR2 YYEEEE, per germline. The V gene end was trimmed by 0 bases and the J gene end by 2 bases; junction bases not matched to a gene: 7. CDR3 length: 17 amino acids. The CDR3 nucleotides read TGTGCCAGCAGCTTGGAAGGTAGCGGGGGGTTTCAAGAGACCCAGTACTTC. Residues: CASSLEGSGGFQETQYF.

The chain uses TRBV3-1 (or the pseudogene TRBV3-2) and TRBJ2-5, with 10 positions matching TRBD2. Germline-derived CDR1 and CDR2 are LGHDT and YNNKEL (reference sequence). V dropped 1 base and J dropped 9; count of bases not matched to a gene: 8. The CDR3 contains 15 residues. The CDR3: CASSQAAGGSRAQYF. The CDR3, as DNA: TGTGCCAGCAGCCAAGCAGCGGGGGGGTCCAGGGCCCAGTACTTC.

This sequence joins TRBV12-3 or TRBV12-4 and TRBJ2-7, with a possible D match to TRBD1 (6 bases). Between the trimmed V and J ends, which lost 7 bases and 4 bases, there was a span of 14 bases. The CDR3 has 13 amino acids. The CDR3: CASNPPDRYEQYF. The CDR3 bases are TGTGCCAGCAATCCCCCCGACAGGTACGAGCAGTACTTC.

This chain links TRBV7-2 with TRBJ1-1; D unclear. The CDR3 runs 14 residues. Trimming took 2 bases from V and 5 from J, leaving 12 bases between them. From germline, CDR1 is SGHTA and CDR2 FQGNSA. The CDR3 coding sequence is TGTGCCAGCAGCTTAAGGGAGGGCGATACTGAAGCTTTCTTT. This translates into CASSLREGDTEAFF.

The gene calls are TRBV4-3 and TRBJ1-5, with D tentatively TRBD1 (6 bases). The CDR3 runs 16 residues. Germline assignment: CDR1 LGHNA and CDR2 YSLEER. Trimming removed 4 bases at V and 1 base at J, with 14 bases between. The CDR3 loop is CASSPKAQGSNQPQHF. As DNA, the CDR3 is TGCGCCAGCAGCCCGAAGGCGCAGGGGAGCAATCAGCCCCAGCATTTT.

The rearrangement joins TRBV30 to TRBJ1-1; the D gene is possibly TRBD1 (5 bases). The germline V gene encodes CDR1 GTSNPN and CDR2 SVGIG (reference sequence). The CDR3 covers 16 residues. V was shortened by 2 bases and J by 1 base, with 17 bases between the two germline ends. In nucleotides, the CDR3 is TGTGCCTGGAGTTACTTAGGGACGGGAGCGAACACTGAAGCTTTCTTT. Its translation: CAWSYLGTGANTEAFF.